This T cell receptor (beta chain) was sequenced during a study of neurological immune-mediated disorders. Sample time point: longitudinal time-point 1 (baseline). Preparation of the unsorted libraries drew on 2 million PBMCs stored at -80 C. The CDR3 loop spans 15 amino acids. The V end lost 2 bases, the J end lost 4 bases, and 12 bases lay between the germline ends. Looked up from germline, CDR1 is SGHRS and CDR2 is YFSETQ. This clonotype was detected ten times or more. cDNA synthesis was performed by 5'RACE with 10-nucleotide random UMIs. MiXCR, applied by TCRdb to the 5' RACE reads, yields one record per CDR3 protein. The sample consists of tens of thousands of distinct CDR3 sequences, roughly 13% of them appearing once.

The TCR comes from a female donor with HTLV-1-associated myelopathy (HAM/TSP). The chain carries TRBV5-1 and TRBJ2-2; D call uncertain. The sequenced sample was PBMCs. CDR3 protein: CASSLDRPTTGELFF. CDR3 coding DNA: TGCGCCAGCAGCTTAGACCGACCGACCACCGGGGAGCTGTTTTTT.